This T cell receptor beta chain emerged from a study of identical twins (dated by TCRdb to 2016 to 2017). About the study as a whole: The study deep-sequenced TCR alpha and beta repertoires from monozygotic twins, unrelated adults of various ages and cord blood to test whether fetal clonotypes persist. Replicate twin experiments were performed at different times using different library preparation protocols to rule out contamination. What the study reported, not specific to this receptor: Zero-insertion analyses could be partly confounded by invariant T cells such as MAIT and iNKT, though diverse VJ usage argued against such confounding for most clonotypes. Because the same donors could not be followed over many years, the conclusions relied on cross-sectional statistical analysis. Abundant cord blood beta clonotypes carried fewer insertions; young adult naive repertoires showed a weaker similar trend, while memory repertoires showed none. In beta out-of-frame sequences, excess twin sharing was weaker, because having fewer shared sequences lowered the signal-to-noise ratio. Out-of-frame TCR alpha sharing in monozygotic twins was systematically underestimated by recombination models, whereas sharing between unrelated individuals was in agreement with the recombination models. Compared with coincidental sharing between unrelated individuals, out-of-frame TCR alpha sequences shared between twins showed an excess of sequences with low generation probability.

This clonotype was seen many times. It has no known antigen specificity. Per-base qualities were not stored, and no clone one base away is much larger. The library relied on 5' RACE. The sample was run on an Illumina HiSeq 2000. A universal primer binding site was introduced by template switching, and a unique molecular identifier was present in the final cDNA, enabling accurate counting of TCR cDNA molecules. Specific primers in the conserved constant-segment region were used to synthesize first-strand cDNA for TCR alpha and beta chains. Each cDNA library was double barcoded, with a SMART-Mk sample barcode plus Illumina barcodes, to control for contamination. TruSeq adapter sequences along with Illumina sample barcodes were introduced in two successive PCR steps. The TCR alpha and beta cDNA libraries were sequenced on the Illumina HiSeq platform using custom primers. The source study handled its data this way. Raw reads were processed with MiGEC to extract unique molecular identifiers, and MiXCR was used to determine CDR3 positions. For each individual, recombination models were inferred using an EM algorithm with the repgenHMM and IGoR tools. The analysis of shared clonotypes was done with the tcR package in R, with sharing normalized by the product of cloneset sizes. To study raw recombination free of thymic and clonal selection effects, out-of-frame nonproductive sequences were analyzed. The public reads were run again by TCRdb, first through fastp at Q25 and then through MiXCR, and only productive beta chains were kept. Every CDR3 protein is listed once, alongside the most common genes and DNA of its rows. These V and J calls derive from TCRdb rather than the authors' analysis. In all, the sample holds 240,000 or so distinct CDR3 sequences, and roughly a tenth of those were seen once. The top ten clones comprise 10% of the sample.

Every donor in the study was a healthy Caucasian. Miltenyi CD45RO+ enrichment and human naive T-cell isolation kits were used to isolate memory (CD45RO+) and naive T cells from PBMC. The CDR3 spans 16 residues, from the cysteine through the phenylalanine. Only CDR3 DNA is held: 48 bases, read in frame from base 1. According to the germline V gene, CDR1 reads SGHAT and CDR2 reads FQNNGV. Relative to germline, V is missing 1 base and J is missing 5 bases, with 10 bases of the junction outside any gene match. The TCR originated in a man aged 50 to 60 in good health. This chain joins TRBV11-2 to TRBJ2-5, and 7 junctional nucleotides match TRBD2. The sample taken for sequencing was memory T cells sorted from blood. Taken with the paper, the label for cell subset or site translates to: CD45RO+ enriched T cells. The DNA reads as follows: TGTGCCAGCAGCTTAGCCCTGACTAGCTTTGTTGAGACCCAGTACTTC. Its protein reads: CASSLALTSFVETQYF.